This T cell receptor beta chain was found in a study of T cell changes during pregnancy in multiple sclerosis. CDR1 SGHNT and CDR2 YYREEE come from the germline V gene (reference sequence). The CDR3 runs to 17 residues. V was clipped by 0 bases and J by 1 base; unmatched bases: 6. The protocol was immunoSEQ multiplex PCR, while the TCRdb copy is restricted to in-frame clones and leaves out a portion. The top ten clones hold more than 2% of a sample with approximately 100,000 clones, 90% to 95% of them seen once. J is TRBJ2-3 and V is TRBV5-4, with TRBD2 matching 9 bases. This TCR came from a female donor in good health, enrolled as a control in a pregnancy study. The material sequenced was peripheral blood, taken after pregnancy. The CDR3: CASSLAGASGGTDTQYF. The CDR3 DNA reads TGTGCCAGCAGCTTGGCCGGGGCTAGCGGGGGCACAGATACGCAGTATTTT.